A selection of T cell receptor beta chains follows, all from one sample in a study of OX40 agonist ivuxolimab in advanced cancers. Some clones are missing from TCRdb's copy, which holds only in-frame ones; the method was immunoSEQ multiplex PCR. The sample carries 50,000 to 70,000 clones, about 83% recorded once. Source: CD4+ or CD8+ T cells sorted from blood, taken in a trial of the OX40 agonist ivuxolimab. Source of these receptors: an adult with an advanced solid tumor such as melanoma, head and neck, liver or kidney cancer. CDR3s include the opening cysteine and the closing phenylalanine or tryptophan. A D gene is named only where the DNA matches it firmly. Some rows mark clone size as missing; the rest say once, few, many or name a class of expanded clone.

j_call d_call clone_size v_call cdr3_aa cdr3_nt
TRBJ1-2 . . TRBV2 CASSALGGMDGYTF TGTGCCAGCAGTGCTTTGGGGGGGATGGATGGCTACACCTTC
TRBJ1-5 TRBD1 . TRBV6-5 CASSYEGARQPQHF TGTGCCAGCAGTTACGAGGGGGCAAGGCAGCCCCAGCATTTT
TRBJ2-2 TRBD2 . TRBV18 CASSPPSGGTNTGELFF TGTGCCAGCTCACCACCGAGCGGGGGCACGAACACCGGGGAGCTGTTTTTT
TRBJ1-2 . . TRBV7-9 CASSLVLGGYTF TGTGCCAGCAGCTTAGTCCTGGGAGGCTACACCTTC
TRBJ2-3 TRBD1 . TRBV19 CASSTQGAKDTQYF TGTGCCAGTAGTACACAGGGGGCAAAAGATACGCAGTATTTT
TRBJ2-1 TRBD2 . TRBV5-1 CASRTSGGSSYNEQFF TGCGCCAGCAGGACTAGCGGTGGGAGCTCCTACAATGAGCAGTTCTTC
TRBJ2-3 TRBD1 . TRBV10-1 CASTGTDSTDTQYF TGCGCCAGCACCGGGACAGACAGCACAGATACGCAGTATTTT
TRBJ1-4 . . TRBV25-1 CASSERSGNEKLFF TGTGCCAGCAGTGAACGGTCGGGGAATGAAAAACTGTTTTTT
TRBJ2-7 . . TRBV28 CASSLAIPRDEQYF TGTGCCAGCAGTTTAGCAATACCCAGGGACGAGCAGTACTTC
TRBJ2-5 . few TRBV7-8 CASRRTVSQETQYF TGTGCCAGCCGCCGGACGGTCAGTCAAGAGACCCAGTACTTC
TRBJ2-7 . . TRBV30 CAYLGSGSYEQYF TGTGCCTACCTAGGCTCCGGATCCTACGAGCAGTACTTC
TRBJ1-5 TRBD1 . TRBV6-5 CASSGQGHQPQHF TGTGCCAGCTCGGGACAGGGACATCAGCCCCAGCATTTT
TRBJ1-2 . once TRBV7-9 CASSLAPGTIAYGYTF TGTGCCAGCAGCTTAGCGCCTGGGACTATTGCCTATGGCTACACCTTC
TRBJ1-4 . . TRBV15 CATSRHGHNEKLFF TGTGCCACCAGCAGGCACGGACATAATGAAAAACTGTTTTTT
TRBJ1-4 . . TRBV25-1 CASSWGVAGLDEKLFF TGTGCCAGCAGTTGGGGTGTGGCAGGGTTAGATGAAAAACTGTTTTTT
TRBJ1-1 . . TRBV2 CASTWAPGVREAFF TGTGCCAGCACCTGGGCTCCCGGGGTCCGAGAAGCTTTCTTT